This T cell receptor (beta chain) was documented in a study of cytomegalovirus exposure and HLA in healthy donors. In this sample, this clone turned up a few times. Primers: 60 Vbeta forward and 13 Jbeta reverse. Profiled with immunoSEQ multiplex PCR; TCRdb holds only in-frame clones, not every one. The table has over 100,000 clones, 73% seen once. CDR1 is LGHNA, CDR2 YSLEER, per germline. The ends were cut back, 0 bases at V and 5 bases at J, with 11 bases in the middle. CDR3 length: 14 residues. This chain connects TRBV4-3 to TRBJ2-7, with D hard to call. The sample consisted of PBMCs. This sequence originates from a middle-aged man in good health and CMV-seronegative. CDR3 sequence (DNA): TGCGCCAGCAGCCAAGATCGAACAGCTCACGAGCAGTACTTC. Translation: CASSQDRTAHEQYF.